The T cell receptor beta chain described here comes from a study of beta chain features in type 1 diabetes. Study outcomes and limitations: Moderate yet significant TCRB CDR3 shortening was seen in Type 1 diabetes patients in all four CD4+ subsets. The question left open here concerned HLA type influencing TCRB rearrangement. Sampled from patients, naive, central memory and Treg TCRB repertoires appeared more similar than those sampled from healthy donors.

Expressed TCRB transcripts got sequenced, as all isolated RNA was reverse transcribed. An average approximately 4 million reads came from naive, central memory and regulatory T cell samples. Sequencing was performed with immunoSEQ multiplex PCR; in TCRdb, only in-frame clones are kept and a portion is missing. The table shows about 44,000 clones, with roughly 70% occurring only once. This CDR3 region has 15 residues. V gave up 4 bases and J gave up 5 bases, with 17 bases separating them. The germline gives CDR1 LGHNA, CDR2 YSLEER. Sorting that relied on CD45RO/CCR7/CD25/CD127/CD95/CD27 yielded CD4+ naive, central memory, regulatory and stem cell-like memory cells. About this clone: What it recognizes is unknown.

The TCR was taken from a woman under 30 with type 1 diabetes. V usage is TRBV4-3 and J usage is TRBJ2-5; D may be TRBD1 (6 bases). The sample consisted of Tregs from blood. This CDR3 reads CASSLGEHRVETQYF. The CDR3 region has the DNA TGCGCCAGCAGCCTTGGGGAGCACAGGGTGGAGACCCAGTACTTC.